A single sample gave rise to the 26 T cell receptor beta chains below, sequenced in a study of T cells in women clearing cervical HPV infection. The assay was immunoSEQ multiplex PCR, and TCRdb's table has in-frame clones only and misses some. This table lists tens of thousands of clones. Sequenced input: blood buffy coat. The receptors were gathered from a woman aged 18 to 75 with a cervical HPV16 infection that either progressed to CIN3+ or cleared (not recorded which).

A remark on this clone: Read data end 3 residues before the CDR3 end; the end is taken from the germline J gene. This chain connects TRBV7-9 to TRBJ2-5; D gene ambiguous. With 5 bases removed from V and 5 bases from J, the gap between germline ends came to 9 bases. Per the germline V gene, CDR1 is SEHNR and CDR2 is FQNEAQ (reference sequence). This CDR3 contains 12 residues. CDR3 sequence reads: CASSPGLETQYF. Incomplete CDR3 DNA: TGTGCCAGCAGCCCAGGTCTGGAGACC.

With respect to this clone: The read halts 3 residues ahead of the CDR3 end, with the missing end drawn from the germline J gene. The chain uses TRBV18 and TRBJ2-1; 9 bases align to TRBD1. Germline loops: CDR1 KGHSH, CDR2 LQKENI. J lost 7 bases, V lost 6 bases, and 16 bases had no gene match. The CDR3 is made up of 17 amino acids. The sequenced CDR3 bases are TGTGCCAGCTCTGGGATGACGATCAGGACAGGGGATAATGAG. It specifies CASSGMTIRTGDNE. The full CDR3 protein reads CASSGMTIRTGDNEQFF.

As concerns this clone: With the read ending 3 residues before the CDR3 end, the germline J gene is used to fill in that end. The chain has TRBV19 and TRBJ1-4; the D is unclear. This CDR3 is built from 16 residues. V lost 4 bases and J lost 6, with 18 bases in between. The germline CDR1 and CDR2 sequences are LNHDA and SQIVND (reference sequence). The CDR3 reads CASSRSERQEDEKLFF. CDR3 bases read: TGTGCCAGTAGTAGGTCCGAGCGGCAAGAGGATGAAAAA. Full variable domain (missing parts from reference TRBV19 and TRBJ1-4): DGGITQSPKYLFRKEGQNVTLSCEQNLNHDAMYWYRQDPGQGLRLIYYSQIVNDFQKGDIAEGYSVSREKKESFPLTVTSAQKNPTAFYLCASSRSERQEDEKLFFGSGTQLSVL.

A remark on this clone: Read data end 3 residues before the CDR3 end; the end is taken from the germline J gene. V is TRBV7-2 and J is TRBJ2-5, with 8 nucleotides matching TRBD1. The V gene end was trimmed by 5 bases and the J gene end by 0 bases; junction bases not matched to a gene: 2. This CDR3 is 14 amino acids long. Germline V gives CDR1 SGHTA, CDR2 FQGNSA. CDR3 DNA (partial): TGTGCCAGCAGCCGGGACAGGTACCAAGAGACC. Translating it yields CASSRDRYQET. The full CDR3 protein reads CASSRDRYQETQYF.

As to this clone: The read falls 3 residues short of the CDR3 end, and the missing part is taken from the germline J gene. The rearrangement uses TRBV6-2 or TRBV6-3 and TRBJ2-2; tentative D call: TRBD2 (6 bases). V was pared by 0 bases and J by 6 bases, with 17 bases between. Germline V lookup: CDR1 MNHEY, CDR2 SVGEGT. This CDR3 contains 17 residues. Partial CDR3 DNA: TGTGCCAGCAGTTACTCCGGACTGCCCGGGGAGGCCGGGGAG. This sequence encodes CASSYSGLPGEAGE. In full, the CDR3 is CASSYSGLPGEAGELFF.

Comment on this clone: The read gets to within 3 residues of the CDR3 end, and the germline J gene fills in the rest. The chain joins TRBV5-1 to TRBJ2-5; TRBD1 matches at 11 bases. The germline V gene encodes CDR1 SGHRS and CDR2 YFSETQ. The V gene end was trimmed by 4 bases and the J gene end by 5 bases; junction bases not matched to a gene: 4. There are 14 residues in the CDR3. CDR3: CASSPGTGGETQYF. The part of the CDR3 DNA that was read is TGCGCCAGCAGCCCGGGGACAGGGGGGGAGACC.

CDR3 protein: CASSGQGRPYGYTF. The sequenced part of the CDR3 DNA is TGTGCCAGCAGCGGACAGGGACGACCATATGGC. This chain uses TRBV7-9 with TRBJ1-2; 8 nucleotides match TRBD1. The CDR3 end is not reached by the read, which stops 3 residues before it; the germline J gene fills it in. V lost 5 bases, J lost 5 bases, and 7 bases stayed unmatched. Looked up from germline, CDR1 is SEHNR and CDR2 is FQNEAQ (reference sequence). This CDR3 spans 14 amino acids.

The CDR3 reads CASSTGTVDYEQYF. CDR3 bases read: TGTGCCAGCAGCACCGGGACAGTGGACTACGAG. The chain uses TRBV11-2 and TRBJ2-7; TRBD1 agrees at 7 bases. The read finishes 3 residues shy of the CDR3 end, and the germline J gene is used to complete it. There are 14 residues in the CDR3. The germline V gene has CDR1 SGHAT and CDR2 FQNNGV. With 5 bases clipped from V and 3 bases from J, the junction kept 7 bases outside the gene matches.

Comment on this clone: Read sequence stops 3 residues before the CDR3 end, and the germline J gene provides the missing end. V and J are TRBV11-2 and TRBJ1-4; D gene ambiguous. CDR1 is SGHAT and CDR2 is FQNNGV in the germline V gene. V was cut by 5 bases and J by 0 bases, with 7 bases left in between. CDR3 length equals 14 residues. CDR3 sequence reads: CASSPPATNEKLFF. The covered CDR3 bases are TGTGCCAGCAGCCCCCCCGCAACTAATGAAAAA.

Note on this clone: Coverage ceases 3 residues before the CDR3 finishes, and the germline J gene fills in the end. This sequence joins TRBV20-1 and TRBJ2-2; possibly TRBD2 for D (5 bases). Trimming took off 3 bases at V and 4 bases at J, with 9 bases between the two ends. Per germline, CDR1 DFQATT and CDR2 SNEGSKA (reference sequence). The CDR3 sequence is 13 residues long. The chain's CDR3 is CSARDSVTGELFF. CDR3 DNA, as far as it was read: TGCAGTGCTAGGGACTCCGTCACCGGGGAG.

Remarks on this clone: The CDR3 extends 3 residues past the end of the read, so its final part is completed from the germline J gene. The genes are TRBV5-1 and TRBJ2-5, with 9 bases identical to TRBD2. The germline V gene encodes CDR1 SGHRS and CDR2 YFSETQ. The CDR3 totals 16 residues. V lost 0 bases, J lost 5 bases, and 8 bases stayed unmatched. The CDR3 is CASSLGLAESRETQYF. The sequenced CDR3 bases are TGCGCCAGCAGCTTGGGACTAGCGGAGTCACGGGAGACC.

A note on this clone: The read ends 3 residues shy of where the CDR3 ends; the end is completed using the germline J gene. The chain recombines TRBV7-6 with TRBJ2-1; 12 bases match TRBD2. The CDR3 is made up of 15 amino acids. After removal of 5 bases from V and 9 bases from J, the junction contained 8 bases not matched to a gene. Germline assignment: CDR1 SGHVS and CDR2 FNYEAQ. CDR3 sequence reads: CASSLRLAGVGEQFF. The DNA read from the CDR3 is TGTGCCAGCAGCCTAAGACTAGCGGGAGTTGGTGAG.

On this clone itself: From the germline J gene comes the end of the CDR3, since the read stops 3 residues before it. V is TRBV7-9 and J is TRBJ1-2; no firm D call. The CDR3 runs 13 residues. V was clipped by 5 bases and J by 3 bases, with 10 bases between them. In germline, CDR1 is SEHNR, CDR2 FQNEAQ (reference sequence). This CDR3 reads CASSPSAYYGYTF. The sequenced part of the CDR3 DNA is TGTGCCAGCAGCCCGTCCGCGTACTATGGC.

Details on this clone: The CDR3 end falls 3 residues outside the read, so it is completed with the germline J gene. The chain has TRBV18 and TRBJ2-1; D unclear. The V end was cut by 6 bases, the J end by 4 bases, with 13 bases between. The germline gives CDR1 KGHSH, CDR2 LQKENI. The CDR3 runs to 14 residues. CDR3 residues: CASSSGRLYNEQFF. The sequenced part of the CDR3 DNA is TGTGCCAGCTCTTCAGGTCGTTTATACAATGAG. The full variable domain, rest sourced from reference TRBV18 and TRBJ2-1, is NAGVMQNPRHLVRRRGQEARLRCSPMKGHSHVYWYRQLPEEGLKFMVYLQKENIIDESGMPKERFSAEFPKEGPSILRIQQVVRGDSAAYFCASSSGRLYNEQFFGPGTRLTVL.

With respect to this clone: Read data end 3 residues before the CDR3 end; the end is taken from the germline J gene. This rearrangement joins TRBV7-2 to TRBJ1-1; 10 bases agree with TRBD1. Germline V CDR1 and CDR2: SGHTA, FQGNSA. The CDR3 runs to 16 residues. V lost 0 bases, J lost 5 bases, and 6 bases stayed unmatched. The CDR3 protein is CASSLARQGAETEAFF. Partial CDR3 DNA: TGTGCCAGCAGCTTAGCGAGACAGGGGGCGGAGACTGAA.

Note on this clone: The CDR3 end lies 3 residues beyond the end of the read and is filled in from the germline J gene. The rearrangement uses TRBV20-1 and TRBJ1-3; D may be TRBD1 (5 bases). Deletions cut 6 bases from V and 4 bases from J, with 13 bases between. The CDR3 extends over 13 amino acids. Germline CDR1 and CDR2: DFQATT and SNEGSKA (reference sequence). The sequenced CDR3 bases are TGCAGTGCGAGCGGGACTCGCGGAAACACC. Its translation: CSASGTRGNT. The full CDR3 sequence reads CSASGTRGNTIYF.

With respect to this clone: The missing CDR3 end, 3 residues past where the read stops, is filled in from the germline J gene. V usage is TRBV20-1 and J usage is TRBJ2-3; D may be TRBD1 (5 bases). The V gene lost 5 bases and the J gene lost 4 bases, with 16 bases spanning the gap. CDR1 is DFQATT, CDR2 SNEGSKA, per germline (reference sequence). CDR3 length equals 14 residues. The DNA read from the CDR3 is TGCAGTGCTTGGACATTCGGAAAGGCAGATACG. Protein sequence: CSAWTFGKADT. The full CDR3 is CSAWTFGKADTQYF.

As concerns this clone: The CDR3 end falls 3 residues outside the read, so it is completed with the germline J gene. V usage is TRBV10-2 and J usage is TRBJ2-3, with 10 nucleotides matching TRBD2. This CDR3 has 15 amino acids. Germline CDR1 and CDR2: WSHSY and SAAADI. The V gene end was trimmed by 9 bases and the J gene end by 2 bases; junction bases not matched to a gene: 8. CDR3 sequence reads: CASVELAGFTDTQYF. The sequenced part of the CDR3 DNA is TGCGCCAGTGTCGAACTAGCGGGGTTCACAGATACG.

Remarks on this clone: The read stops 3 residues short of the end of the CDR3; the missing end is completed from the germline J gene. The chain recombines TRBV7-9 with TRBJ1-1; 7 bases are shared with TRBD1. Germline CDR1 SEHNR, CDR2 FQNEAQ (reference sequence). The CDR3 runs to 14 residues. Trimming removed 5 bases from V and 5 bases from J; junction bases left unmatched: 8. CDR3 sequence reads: CASSDRQGKTEAFF. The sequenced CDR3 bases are TGTGCCAGCAGCGACAGACAGGGCAAGACTGAA.

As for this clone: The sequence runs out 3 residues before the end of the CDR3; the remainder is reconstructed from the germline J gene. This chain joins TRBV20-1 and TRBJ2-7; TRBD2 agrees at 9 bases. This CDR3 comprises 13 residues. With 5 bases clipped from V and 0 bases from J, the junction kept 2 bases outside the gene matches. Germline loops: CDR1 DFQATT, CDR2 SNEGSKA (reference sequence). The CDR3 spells CSAERGASYEQYF. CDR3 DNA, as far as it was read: TGCAGTGCTGAGCGGGGGGCCTCCTACGAG.

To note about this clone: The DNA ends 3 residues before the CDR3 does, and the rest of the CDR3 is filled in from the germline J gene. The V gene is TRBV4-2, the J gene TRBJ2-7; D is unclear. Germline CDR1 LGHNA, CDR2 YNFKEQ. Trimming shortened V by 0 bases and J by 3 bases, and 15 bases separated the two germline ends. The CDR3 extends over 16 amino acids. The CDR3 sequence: CASSQDHLVSGYEQYF. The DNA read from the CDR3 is TGTGCCAGCAGCCAAGATCACCTGGTTAGTGGCTACGAG.

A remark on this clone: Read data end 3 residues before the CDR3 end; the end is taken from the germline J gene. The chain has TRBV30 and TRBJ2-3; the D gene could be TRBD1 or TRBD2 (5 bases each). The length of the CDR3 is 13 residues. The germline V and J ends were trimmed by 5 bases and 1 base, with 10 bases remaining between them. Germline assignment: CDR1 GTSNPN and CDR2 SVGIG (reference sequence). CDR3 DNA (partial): TGTGCCTGGGGGCAGGGAGGCACAGATACG. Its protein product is CAWGQGGTDT. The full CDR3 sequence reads CAWGQGGTDTQYF.

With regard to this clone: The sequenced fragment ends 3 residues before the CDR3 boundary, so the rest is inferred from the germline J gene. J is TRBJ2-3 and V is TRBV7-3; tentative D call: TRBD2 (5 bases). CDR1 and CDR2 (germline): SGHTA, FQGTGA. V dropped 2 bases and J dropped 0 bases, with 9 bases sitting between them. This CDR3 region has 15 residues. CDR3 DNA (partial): TGTGCCAGCAGCTTATGGCGGACTAGCACAGATACG. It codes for CASSLWRTSTDT. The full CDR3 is CASSLWRTSTDTQYF.

The CDR3 region is CASSPWLSGNTIYF. CDR3 bases read: TGCGCCAGCAGCCCTTGGCTCTCTGGAAACACC. The chain carries TRBV4-1 and TRBJ1-3; D gene ambiguous. The CDR3 extends 3 residues past the end of the read, so its final part is completed from the germline J gene. Trimming left V 4 bases short and J 0 bases short, with 7 bases between. CDR3 size: 14 residues. Germline loops: CDR1 MGHRA, CDR2 YSYEKL.

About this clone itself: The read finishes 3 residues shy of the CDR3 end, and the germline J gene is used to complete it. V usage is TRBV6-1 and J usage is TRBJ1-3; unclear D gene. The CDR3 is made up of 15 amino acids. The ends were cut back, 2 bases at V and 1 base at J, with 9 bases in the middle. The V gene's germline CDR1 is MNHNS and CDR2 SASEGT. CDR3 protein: CASSEILSSGNTIYF. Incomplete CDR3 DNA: TGTGCCAGCAGTGAAATTCTCTCGTCTGGAAACACC.

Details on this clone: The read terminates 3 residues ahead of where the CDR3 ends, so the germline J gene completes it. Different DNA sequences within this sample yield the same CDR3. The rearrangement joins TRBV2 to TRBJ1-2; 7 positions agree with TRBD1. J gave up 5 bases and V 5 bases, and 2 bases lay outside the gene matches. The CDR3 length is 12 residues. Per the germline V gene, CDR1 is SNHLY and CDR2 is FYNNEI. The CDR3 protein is CASSWDSYGYTF. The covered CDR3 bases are TGTGCCAGCAGTTGGGACAGTTATGGC.